This TCR beta chain was observed in a study of cytomegalovirus exposure and HLA in healthy donors. Overall study findings and caveats: Earlier findings revealed that most TCR beta V segments proved productive either about 87% or about 30% of the time.

About this clone: Its antigen remains unknown.

CDR1 is LGHNA and CDR2 is YNFKEQ in the germline V gene. The CDR3 spans 17 residues. Trimming took off 0 bases at V and 5 bases at J, with 20 bases between the two ends. Vbeta (60) and Jbeta (13) primers were used in the PCR. This table comes from immunoSEQ multiplex PCR, and its TCRdb copy is limited to in-frame clones, with some not included. The sample lists 100,000 to 150,000 clones, about four fifths seen once, with less than 4.5% in the top ten. Samples came from healthy bone marrow donors. The chain couples TRBV4-2 to TRBJ2-7, with D perhaps TRBD1 (6 bases). Source material: PBMCs. This clonotype originated in a man aged 35 to 55 in good health and CMV-seronegative. The CDR3 DNA sequence: TGTGCCAGCAGCCAAGATCCTTCGTTTCTAAGGGGGAACGAGCAGTACTTC. Encoded protein: CASSQDPSFLRGNEQYF.